These 16 T cell receptor beta chains were sequenced from one sample in a study of blood T cells in healthy people across ages. A sample-barcoded 5' primer and a J-beta primer mix were used in a second PCR of about 7 to 12 cycles. TCRdb passed the 5' RACE reads through MiXCR, listing each CDR3 protein once. The sample contains about 1.4 million distinct CDR3 sequences, around 59% of which appear only once. The sequencing input was blood. The receptors were gathered from a man younger than 35 in good health.

The chain carries TRBV20-1 and TRBJ1-4; 8 bases agree with TRBD1. The germline gives CDR1 DFQATT, CDR2 SNEGSKA (reference sequence). Trimming cost V 1 base and J 6 bases; bases outside gene matches: 10. The CDR3 extends over 16 amino acids. This CDR3 reads CSARVVRTGTDEKLFF. For the CDR3, the DNA is TGCAGTGCTAGAGTGGTAAGGACAGGGACGGATGAAAAACTGTTTTTT.

CDR3 sequence (DNA): TGTGCCAGCAGCCTCATTGGTGGTAGCGGGGGTATCACCGGGGAGCTGTTTTTT. Amino acid sequence: CASSLIGGSGGITGELFF. The genes are TRBV7-6 and TRBJ2-2, with 9 bases identical to TRBD2. This CDR3 region has 18 residues. CDR1 is SGHVS and CDR2 is FNYEAQ in the germline V gene. Losses at the gene ends were 5 bases for V and 4 bases for J; bases not matched to a gene: 14.

This clonotype was recorded at least ten times. CDR3 protein: CASSPTKGTEAFF. CDR3 bases: TGTGCCAGCAGCCCGACGAAAGGGACTGAAGCTTTCTTT. The chain employs TRBV7-2 and TRBJ1-1; D is undetermined. Germline CDR1 reads SGHTA; CDR2 reads FQGNSA. V dropped 5 bases and J dropped 5 bases, with 12 bases sitting between them. The CDR3 has 13 amino acids.

This chain joins TRBV12-3 or TRBV12-4 and TRBJ2-1, with D possibly being TRBD1 or TRBD2 (6 bases each). Trimming left V 3 bases short and J 7 bases short, with 19 bases between. The CDR3 is 16 amino acids. The chain's CDR3 is CASSFRGAEVGNEQFF. CDR3 bases: TGTGCCAGCAGTTTTAGGGGGGCCGAGGTAGGAAATGAGCAGTTCTTC.

V usage is TRBV24-1 and J usage is TRBJ2-3, with D possibly being TRBD2 (5 bases). Germline V gene lookup returns CDR1 KGHDR and CDR2 SFDVKD. Trimming removed 5 bases from V and 2 bases from J, with 19 bases in between. This CDR3 contains 17 residues. CDR3: CATSGPNGREYTDTQYF. For the CDR3, the DNA is TGTGCCACCAGTGGCCCTAACGGTCGGGAATACACAGATACGCAGTATTTT.

CDR3 nucleotide sequence: TGCAGTGCTCAGTCCCGGGACATCTACGAGCAGTACTTC. Protein: CSAQSRDIYEQYF. The chain uses TRBV20-1 and TRBJ2-4, with a weak D call TRBD1 (6 bases). The end of the DNA is better explained by TRBJ2-7, so the J call may be wrong. Germline V gene data show CDR1 as DFQATT and CDR2 as SNEGSKA (reference sequence). This CDR3 has 13 amino acids.

This chain connects TRBV30 to TRBJ2-7; 8 bases align to TRBD1. The CDR3 consists of 13 residues. Per germline, CDR1 GTSNPN and CDR2 SVGIG (reference sequence). J was trimmed by 3 bases and V by 1 base; bases with no gene match: 2. CDR3 coding DNA: TGTGCCTGGAGTGCAGGACAGGGCTACGAGCAGTACTTC. Its translation: CAWSAGQGYEQYF.

The rearrangement links TRBV27 to TRBJ2-7; 7 nucleotides agree with TRBD2. TRBJ2-5 explains the end of the DNA better; the J call may be wrong. The CDR3 is made up of 13 amino acids. Germline V CDR1 and CDR2: MNHEY, SMNVEV (reference sequence). The CDR3 DNA sequence: TGTGCCAGCGGATCTACGGGGGGAGAGACCCAGTACTTC. It is translated as CASGSTGGETQYF.

J is TRBJ2-4 and V is TRBV2, with TRBD2 as a possible D gene (5 bases). The CDR3 runs 13 residues. Trimming shortened V by 6 bases and J by 0 bases, and 6 bases separated the two germline ends. Germline loops: CDR1 SNHLY, CDR2 FYNNEI. This chain's CDR3 is CASRGVAKNIQYF. The CDR3, as DNA: TGTGCCAGCAGGGGAGTAGCCAAAAACATTCAGTACTTC.

The sample holds a few counts of this clonotype. The genes are TRBV4-1 and TRBJ2-5; TRBD2 aligns across 8 bases. With 1 base clipped from V and 4 bases from J, the junction kept 8 bases outside the gene matches. Germline lookup yields CDR1 MGHRA and CDR2 YSYEKL. This CDR3 has 16 amino acids. For the CDR3, the DNA is TGCGCCAGCAGCCAAGTGGGGCTCCGGGGGGGAGAGACCCAGTACTTC. Its protein is CASSQVGLRGGETQYF.

The genes are TRBV27 and TRBJ1-4; D ambiguous. The V end was cut by 6 bases, the J end by 0 bases, with 8 bases between. The CDR3 consists of 14 residues. Germline lookup yields CDR1 MNHEY and CDR2 SMNVEV (reference sequence). This chain's CDR3 is CASRPTTTNEKLFF. DNA of the CDR3: TGTGCCAGCAGACCTACCACAACTAATGAAAAACTGTTTTTT.

DNA of the CDR3: TGCAGCTCCCTGGAGGCCCCCTACAATGAGCAGTTCTTC. It yields the protein CSSLEAPYNEQFF. This chain links TRBV29-1 with TRBJ2-1; a possible D gene is TRBD2 (5 bases). V was cut by 8 bases and J by 2 bases, with 13 bases left in between. Per the germline V gene, CDR1 is SQVTM and CDR2 is ANQGSEA. The CDR3 covers 13 residues.

This clonotype was recorded a few times. The chain recombines TRBV7-2 with TRBJ2-3, with a tentative D call TRBD2 (6 bases). The CDR3 has 16 residues. Per the germline V gene, CDR1 is SGHTA and CDR2 is FQGNSA. Trimming took off 5 bases at V and 1 base at J, with 16 bases between the two ends. CDR3 protein: CASSPRLVPGTDTQYF. The DNA of the CDR3 is TGTGCCAGCAGCCCTAGACTAGTACCGGGCACAGATACGCAGTATTTT.

This chain joins TRBV6-2 or TRBV6-3 and TRBJ2-1; the D call may be TRBD1 or TRBD2 (6 bases each). Germline loops: CDR1 MNHEY, CDR2 SVGEGT. CDR3 length: 15 amino acids. Trimming took 5 bases from V and 0 from J, leaving 11 bases between them. The CDR3 DNA is TGTGCCAGCAGTCAAGGGGGGCCCTCCTACAATGAGCAGTTCTTC. Protein sequence: CASSQGGPSYNEQFF.

This clonotype came up a few times. This chain uses TRBV29-1 with TRBJ2-3; D is undetermined. CDR1 is SQVTM and CDR2 is ANQGSEA in the germline V gene. V was clipped by 1 base and J by 2 bases, with 10 bases between them. The CDR3 extends over 14 amino acids. CDR3 amino acids: CSVEAQDATDTQYF. CDR3 DNA sequence: TGCAGCGTTGAAGCCCAGGACGCCACAGATACGCAGTATTTT.

This chain connects TRBV20-1 to TRBJ2-1; 8 bases align to TRBD2. The CDR3 consists of 14 residues. Germline values: CDR1 DFQATT, CDR2 SNEGSKA (reference sequence). This chain's CDR3 is CSPGGAGTYNEQFF. In nucleotides, the CDR3 is TGCAGCCCCGGGGGGGCGGGGACCTACAATGAGCAGTTCTTC.